One and the same sample provided the 30 T cell receptor beta chains below, sequenced in a study of neoadjuvant anti-PD-1 for oral cavity cancer (dated by TCRdb to 2020 to 2022). In the paper's terms, the time point label means: after neoadjuvant nivolumab, at surgical resection. To prepare the library, the immunoSEQ multiplex PCR assay was applied. Imported from immuneACCESS, the table was reduced by TCRdb to in-frame sequences with V and J called. These copies leave out some clones; in studies compared against another copy, an unresolved V gene accounts for under half, and the cause of the remainder is not known. This sample is represented by 7,500 to 8,000 clones; 67% of them were singletons. The ten most abundant clones make up 2.5% to 4% of the sample. Specimen: PBMCs, collected after nivolumab (anti-PD-1) treatment. The receptors were sampled from a person between 40 and 85 years old with oral cavity squamous cell carcinoma.

This sequence joins TRBV2 and TRBJ2-3, with D tentatively TRBD2 (6 bases). Germline CDR1 is SNHLY and CDR2 is FYNNEI. Trimming stripped 7 bases from V and 0 bases from J, with 11 bases between. CDR3 length equals 14 residues. CDR3 amino acids: CASKRGTSTDTQYF. CDR3 DNA sequence: TGTGCCAGCAAACGCGGGACGAGCACAGATACGCAGTATTTT.

This clone was counted only a few times. The J gene is TRBJ1-6, the V gene TRBV2, with 9 nucleotides matching TRBD1. Per the germline V gene, CDR1 is SNHLY and CDR2 is FYNNEI. V trimming: 6 bases; J trimming: 3 bases; junction bases outside the gene matches: 9. This CDR3 spans 17 amino acids. The CDR3 nucleotides read TGTGCCAGCAGAGAAAGAGGGACAGGGCTCTATAATTCACCCCTCCACTTT. This codes for CASRERGTGLYNSPLHF.

This chain connects TRBV4-1 to TRBJ2-3; 9 bases line up with TRBD1. With V trimmed by 3 bases and J by 4 bases, 8 bases remained unmatched. This CDR3 is 16 amino acids long. Germline values: CDR1 MGHRA, CDR2 YSYEKL. CDR3 in amino acids: CASSHAGTGIADTQYF. CDR3 sequence (DNA): TGCGCCAGCAGCCACGCCGGGACAGGGATTGCAGATACGCAGTATTTT.

The genes are TRBV5-4 and TRBJ1-2, with D maybe TRBD1 (5 bases). Germline CDR1 and CDR2: SGHNT and YYREEE (reference sequence). The length of the CDR3 is 15 residues. V gave up 4 bases and J gave up 4 bases, with 17 bases separating them. This CDR3 is CASSVRGEGSYGYTF. CDR3 nucleotide sequence: TGTGCCAGCAGCGTTAGAGGGGAGGGTTCCTATGGCTACACCTTC.

The chain has TRBV7-2 and TRBJ1-3; D remains unclear. V gave up 5 bases and J gave up 0 bases, with 11 bases separating them. This CDR3 spans 15 amino acids. Germline loops: CDR1 SGHTA, CDR2 FQGNSA. The CDR3 sequence: CASSPQISSGNTIYF. CDR3 nucleotides: TGTGCCAGCAGCCCCCAGATAAGCTCTGGAAACACCATATATTTT.

This chain connects TRBV6-5 to TRBJ1-5; D remains ambiguous. V lost 5 bases to trimming and J lost 6 bases, with 8 bases between them. Per the germline V gene, CDR1 is MNHEY and CDR2 is SVGAGI. The CDR3 spans 12 residues. CDR3 residues: CASSTEGQPQHF. The CDR3 DNA reads as TGTGCCAGCAGTACTGAGGGTCAGCCCCAGCATTTT.

The chain recombines TRBV7-9 with TRBJ2-5; 8 nucleotides line up with TRBD1. CDR3 length: 15 residues. Per germline, CDR1 SEHNR and CDR2 FQNEAQ (reference sequence). The V and J ends lost 5 bases and 2 bases, in that order; junction bases with no gene match: 7. This CDR3 reads CASSQRTGRQETQYF. CDR3 DNA sequence: TGTGCCAGCAGCCAAAGGACAGGGCGGCAAGAGACCCAGTACTTC.

This chain uses TRBV11-2 with TRBJ1-1; possibly TRBD1 for D (6 bases). This CDR3 has 13 amino acids. Germline V CDR1 and CDR2: SGHAT, FQNNGV. Trimming removed 8 bases from V and 0 bases from J, with 10 bases in between. CDR3 in DNA: TGTGCCAGCGGGGGGCAGCTGAACACTGAAGCTTTCTTT. This translates into CASGGQLNTEAFF. The whole variable domain, filled in from reference TRBV11-2 and TRBJ1-1, reads EAGVAQSPRYKIIEKRQSVAFWCNPISGHATLYWYQQILGQGPKLLIQFQNNGVVDDSQLPKDRFSAERLKGVDSTLKIQPAKLEDSAVYLCASGGQLNTEAFFGQGTRLTVV.

This rearrangement joins TRBV6-1 to TRBJ1-2; 7 bases fit TRBD1. CDR1 is MNHNS, CDR2 SASEGT, per germline. J was trimmed by 4 bases and V by 1 base; bases with no gene match: 12. The CDR3 loop spans 17 amino acids. CDR3 sequence reads: CASSEDIPGQRPYGYTF. Written as DNA, the CDR3 is TGTGCCAGCAGTGAAGATATTCCGGGACAGCGACCCTATGGCTACACCTTC.

This clone was counted between two and nine times. The chain has TRBV4-3 and TRBJ1-4, with 7 bases aligning to TRBD1. CDR1 is LGHNA, CDR2 YSLEER, per germline. The CDR3 runs to 16 residues. Trimming cost V 2 bases and J 5 bases; bases outside gene matches: 8. This chain's CDR3 is CASSQQRGRKNEKLFF. As DNA, the CDR3 is TGCGCCAGCAGCCAACAGAGGGGGCGGAAGAATGAAAAACTGTTTTTT.

The gene calls are TRBV15 and TRBJ1-5, with TRBD1 as a possible D gene (6 bases). The CDR3 spans 18 residues. The V gene's germline CDR1 is LNHNV and CDR2 YYDKDF (reference sequence). Trimming left V 0 bases short and J 4 bases short, with 19 bases between. The CDR3 here is CATSRDLSHRVRNQPQHF. CDR3 DNA sequence: TGTGCCACCAGCAGAGATCTGTCACACAGGGTTCGAAATCAGCCCCAGCATTTT.

This chain connects TRBV12-5 to TRBJ1-3; D is uncertain. The CDR3 has 14 residues. Per the germline V gene, CDR1 is LGHNT and CDR2 is FRNRAP. CDR3 sequence: CACGPPSSGNTIYF. In DNA form, the CDR3 reads TGTGCATGTGGGCCTCCGAGCTCTGGAAACACCATATATTTT.

This clone occurred a few times. The gene calls are TRBV7-2 and TRBJ2-2; D uncertain. The CDR3 is made up of 14 amino acids. Trimming left V 3 bases short and J 6 bases short, with 11 bases between. Looked up from germline, CDR1 is SGHTA and CDR2 is FQGNSA. The CDR3 bases are TGTGCCAGCAGCTTTGTAGTGGGATCCGGGGAGCTGTTTTTT. It specifies CASSFVVGSGELFF.

The rearrangement joins TRBV4-3 to TRBJ1-2; D possibly corresponds to TRBD1 (5 bases). V was clipped by 0 bases and J by 5 bases, with 10 bases between them. The germline V gene encodes CDR1 LGHNA and CDR2 YSLEER. The CDR3 consists of 14 residues. CDR3 nucleotide sequence: TGCGCCAGCAGCCAAGAGCGACAGCAGTATGGCTACACCTTC. Its protein is CASSQERQQYGYTF.

About this clone itself: A read error may produce the germline difference seen at one junction end. J is TRBJ2-3 and V is TRBV7-6; D is unresolved. This CDR3 spans 15 amino acids. In germline, CDR1 is SGHVS, CDR2 FNYEAQ. CDR3 sequence reads: CASTLGSTSTDTQYF. CDR3 nucleotides: TGTGCCAGCACCTTAGGATCTACTAGCACAGATACGCAGTATTTT.

As DNA, the CDR3 is TGTGCCACCAGCAGAGATAAAGGCAGGGGAAGGCCCCAGCATTTT. Its translation is CATSRDKGRGRPQHF. The J gene is TRBJ1-5, the V gene TRBV15; possible D gene TRBD1, 6 bases. Germline CDR1 is LNHNV and CDR2 is YYDKDF (reference sequence). The length of the CDR3 is 15 residues. V lost 0 bases to trimming and J lost 9 bases, with 15 bases between them.

The chain recombines TRBV9 with TRBJ2-3, with 8 nucleotides matching TRBD2. Looked up from germline, CDR1 is SGDLS and CDR2 is YYNGEE. The CDR3 length is 17 residues. The junction had 8 bases not matched to a gene; V was cut back by 0 bases and J by 2 bases. In DNA, the CDR3 is TGTGCCAGCAGCGTAGATGAGCGGGGGACTTACACAGATACGCAGTATTTT. Translated: CASSVDERGTYTDTQYF.

The chain links TRBV11-2 to TRBJ2-1; D not certain. Between the trimmed V and J ends, which lost 1 base and 3 bases, there was a span of 4 bases. CDR1 is SGHAT and CDR2 is FQNNGV in the germline V gene. The CDR3 length is 13 residues. The CDR3: CASSLGHYNEQFF. DNA of the CDR3: TGTGCCAGCAGCTTAGGCCACTACAATGAGCAGTTCTTC.

The V call is TRBV7-8, the J call TRBJ2-7; weak D call: TRBD1 (7 bases). The germline V gene encodes CDR1 SGHVS and CDR2 FQNEAQ. V was cut by 5 bases and J by 12 bases, with 20 bases left in between. This CDR3 has 13 amino acids. The CDR3 DNA sequence: TGTGCCAGCAGCCGGGGGACAGCCGCTCCGAGGTACTTC. It codes for CASSRGTAAPRYF.

The chain carries TRBV5-1 and TRBJ2-2, with TRBD1 as a possible D gene (5 bases). The germline V gene has CDR1 SGHRS and CDR2 YFSETQ. CDR3 length: 16 amino acids. V lost 0 bases to trimming and J lost 1 base, with 10 bases between them. CDR3 amino acids: CASSLAPQGNTGELFF. CDR3 sequence (DNA): TGCGCCAGCAGCTTGGCGCCTCAGGGGAACACCGGGGAGCTGTTTTTT.

The CDR3, as DNA: TGCGCCAGCAGAGGGACAGGGGACTATAATTCACCCCTCCACTTT. Translating gives CASRGTGDYNSPLHF. This rearrangement joins TRBV5-1 to TRBJ1-6, with TRBD1 identical over 10 bases. V was clipped by 5 bases and J by 3 bases; unmatched bases: 2. The CDR3 runs to 15 residues. Germline CDR1 and CDR2: SGHRS and YFSETQ.

This chain connects TRBV18 to TRBJ1-2; D is unclear. Germline assignment: CDR1 KGHSH and CDR2 LQKENI. The CDR3 consists of 15 residues. V shed 6 bases and J shed 4 bases, with 18 bases lying between them. This CDR3 reads CASSPVSGSGYGYTF. In nucleotides, the CDR3 is TGTGCCAGCTCTCCCGTCAGCGGATCCGGCTATGGCTACACCTTC.

The chain combines TRBV7-7 with TRBJ2-3, with 8 nucleotides matching TRBD1. Trimming at V came to 1 base and at J to 1 base, leaving 7 bases not matched to a gene. This CDR3 is built from 17 residues. Germline CDR1 reads SSHAT; CDR2 reads FNYEAQ (reference sequence). For the CDR3, the DNA is TGTGCCAGCAGCTTAGGGGCAGGGGGCCTCCGCACAGATACGCAGTATTTT. Encoded protein: CASSLGAGGLRTDTQYF.

J is TRBJ1-3 and V is TRBV7-9; 7 nucleotides align to TRBD1. The CDR3 runs 17 residues. Germline V CDR1 and CDR2: SEHNR, FQNEAQ (reference sequence). J was trimmed by 0 bases and V by 1 base; bases with no gene match: 6. CDR3 in amino acids: CASSLGQGRHSGNTIYF. The DNA of the CDR3 is TGTGCCAGCAGCTTAGGACAGGGACGACACTCTGGAAACACCATATATTTT. Combining the CDR3 with reference TRBV7-9 and TRBJ1-3 gives the whole variable domain DTGVSQNPRHKITKRGQNVTFRCDPISEHNRLYWYRQTLGQGPEFLTYFQNEAQLEKSRLLSDRFSAERPKGSFSTLEIQRTEQGDSAMYLCASSLGQGRHSGNTIYFGEGSWLTVV.

The J gene is TRBJ1-1, the V gene TRBV27; a possible D gene is TRBD1 (5 bases). The length of the CDR3 is 13 residues. Looked up from germline, CDR1 is MNHEY and CDR2 is SMNVEV (reference sequence). Trimming removed 3 bases from V and 1 base from J, with 6 bases in between. CDR3 DNA sequence: TGTGCCAGCAGTTTCGGGGGGAACACTGAAGCTTTCTTT. Protein sequence: CASSFGGNTEAFF.

The chain couples TRBV6-1 to TRBJ1-2, with 9 bases lining up with TRBD1. The CDR3 is made up of 13 amino acids. Germline trimming cut 1 base from V and 8 bases from J; bases unmatched to any gene: 2. CDR1 and CDR2 (germline): MNHNS, SASEGT. CDR3 DNA: TGTGCCAGCAGTGAAGGACAGGGGGTAGGCTACACCTTC. This codes for CASSEGQGVGYTF.

This clone was detected a few times. The chain combines TRBV5-4 with TRBJ2-1; D is unclear. V lost 6 bases to trimming and J lost 4 bases, with 11 bases between them. This CDR3 region has 13 residues. Germline V gene sequence: CDR1 SGHNT, CDR2 YYREEE (reference sequence). CDR3 loop: CASTHDRYNEQFF. The CDR3 DNA follows: TGTGCCAGCACCCATGATAGATACAATGAGCAGTTCTTC. The full variable domain, completed using reference TRBV5-4 and TRBJ2-1, is ETGVTQSPTHLIKTRGQQVTLRCSSQSGHNTVSWYQQALGQGPQFIFQYYREEENGRGNFPPRFSGLQFPNYSSELNVNALELDDSALYLCASTHDRYNEQFFGPGTRLTVL.

The chain uses TRBV18 and TRBJ2-1; D is possibly TRBD2 (5 bases). The CDR3 covers 15 residues. Germline-derived CDR1 and CDR2 are KGHSH and LQKENI. Between the trimmed V and J ends, which lost 3 bases and 6 bases, there was a span of 15 bases. DNA for the CDR3: TGTGCCAGCTCACCGGCGGGCAGAGGATCCAATGAGCAGTTCTTC. Its translation: CASSPAGRGSNEQFF.

V gene TRBV13 combines with J gene TRBJ1-1, with 7 nucleotides matching TRBD1. Germline V gene data show CDR1 as PRHDT and CDR2 as FYEKMQ (reference sequence). Germline trimming cut 3 bases from V and 2 bases from J; bases unmatched to any gene: 3. The CDR3 spans 14 residues. This CDR3 reads CASSFGTANTEAFF. The CDR3 DNA reads TGTGCCAGCAGCTTCGGGACAGCTAACACTGAAGCTTTCTTT.

The chain has TRBV6-5 and TRBJ2-7; no clear D gene. V shed 8 bases and J shed 3 bases, with 14 bases lying between them. Germline V gene data show CDR1 as MNHEY and CDR2 as SVGAGI. This CDR3 contains 13 residues. The CDR3 region is CASGGVLDYEQYF. In DNA, the CDR3 is TGTGCCAGCGGTGGGGTATTGGACTACGAGCAGTACTTC.